The present TCR beta chain was sequenced within a study of blood T cell repertoires in COVID-19. The repertoire was sequenced with immunoSEQ multiplex PCR; TCRdb's copy has only in-frame clones and lacks some. Here the sample spans more than 200,000 clones, around 87% being singletons. The V gene's germline CDR1 is SEHNR and CDR2 FQNEAQ (reference sequence). CDR3 length: 14 residues. V shed 6 bases and J shed 5 bases, with 17 bases lying between them. The sequence was obtained from a woman aged 55-75 years with COVID-19, enrolled during active disease. This sequence joins TRBV7-9 and TRBJ2-7; tentatively, D is TRBD2 (5 bases). The sample comprised peripheral blood. The CDR3 protein is CASSYRGAGDEQYF. CDR3 coding DNA: TGTGCCAGCAGTTACCGGGGTGCCGGGGACGAGCAGTACTTC. Complete variable domain (other parts from reference TRBV7-9 and TRBJ2-7): DTGVSQNPRHKITKRGQNVTFRCDPISEHNRLYWYRQTLGQGPEFLTYFQNEAQLEKSRLLSDRFSAERPKGSFSTLEIQRTEQGDSAMYLCASSYRGAGDEQYFGPGTRLTVT.